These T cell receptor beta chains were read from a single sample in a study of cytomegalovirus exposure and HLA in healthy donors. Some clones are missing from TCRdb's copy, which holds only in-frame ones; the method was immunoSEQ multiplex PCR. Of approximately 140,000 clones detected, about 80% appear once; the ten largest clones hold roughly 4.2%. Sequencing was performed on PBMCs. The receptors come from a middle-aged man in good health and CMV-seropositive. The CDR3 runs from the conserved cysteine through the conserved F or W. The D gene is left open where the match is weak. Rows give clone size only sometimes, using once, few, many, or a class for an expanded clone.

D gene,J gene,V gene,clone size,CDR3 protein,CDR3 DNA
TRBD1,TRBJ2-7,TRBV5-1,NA,CASSPGQGAYEQYF,TGCGCCAGCAGCCCCGGACAGGGGGCCTACGAGCAGTACTTC
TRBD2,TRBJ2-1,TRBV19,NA,CASSMGLAGYNEQFF,TGTGCCAGTAGTATGGGTCTAGCGGGATACAATGAGCAGTTCTTC
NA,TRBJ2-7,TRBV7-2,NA,CASSHYQPGKDEQYF,TGTGCCAGCAGCCATTATCAGCCAGGGAAGGACGAGCAGTACTTC
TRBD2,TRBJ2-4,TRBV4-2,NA,CASSQLGTSGRVGNIQYF,TGTGCCAGCAGCCAGTTAGGGACTAGCGGGAGAGTAGGGAACATTCAGTACTTC
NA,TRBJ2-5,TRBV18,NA,CASSPSDRKQETQYF,TGTGCCAGCTCACCCTCGGACAGAAAACAAGAGACCCAGTACTTC
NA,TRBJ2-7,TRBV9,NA,CASGPGVGEQYF,TGTGCCAGCGGTCCCGGGGTTGGCGAGCAGTACTTC
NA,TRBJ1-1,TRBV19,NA,CASVLNTEAFF,TGTGCCAGCGTTTTGAACACTGAAGCTTTCTTT
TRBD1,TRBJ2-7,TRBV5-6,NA,CASSFGTGLFQASHEQYF,TGTGCCAGCAGCTTCGGGACAGGGCTATTTCAGGCTTCCCACGAGCAGTACTTC
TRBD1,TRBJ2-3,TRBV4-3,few,CASSQDINRGRAADTQYF,TGCGCCAGCAGCCAAGATATTAACAGGGGGCGCGCCGCAGATACGCAGTATTTT
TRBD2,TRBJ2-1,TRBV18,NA,CASSPPSGTSIFRLAYNEQFF,TGTGCCAGCTCACCACCCTCCGGGACTAGCATATTCCGCCTGGCCTACAATGAGCAGTTCTTC
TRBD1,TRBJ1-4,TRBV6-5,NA,CASSLDRVKEKLFF,TGTGCCAGCAGTCTGGACAGGGTTAAAGAAAAACTGTTTTTT
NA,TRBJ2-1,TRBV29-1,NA,CSVPRASSRYNEQFF,TGCAGCGTCCCGAGGGCCTCGAGCCGTTACAATGAGCAGTTCTTC
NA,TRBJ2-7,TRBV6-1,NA,CASSDSPVEQYF,TGTGCCAGCAGTGATTCCCCGGTCGAGCAGTACTTC
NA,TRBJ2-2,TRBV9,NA,CASSVVQTGELFF,TGTGCCAGCAGCGTAGTACAAACGGGGGAGCTGTTTTTT
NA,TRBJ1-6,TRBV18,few,CASSLRDTNNSPLHF,TGTGCCAGCTCGCTCCGGGACACCAATAATTCACCCCTCCACTTT
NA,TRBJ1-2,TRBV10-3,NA,CAGRAESNYGYTF,TGTGCCGGGCGGGCAGAGTCAAACTATGGCTACACCTTC
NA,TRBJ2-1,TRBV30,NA,CAWSGLPSSYNEQFF,TGTGCCTGGAGTGGTCTACCGAGCTCCTACAATGAGCAGTTCTTC
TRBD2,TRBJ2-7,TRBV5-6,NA,CASSPGGSIHEQYF,TGTGCCAGCAGCCCCGGCGGGAGTATCCACGAGCAGTACTTC
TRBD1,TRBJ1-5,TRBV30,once,CAWSTGGGQPQHF,TGTGCCTGGAGTACAGGGGGCGGTCAGCCCCAGCATTTT
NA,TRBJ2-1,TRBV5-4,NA,CASSGNRDARDEQFF,TGTGCCAGCAGCGGGAACAGGGACGCTCGGGATGAGCAGTTCTTC
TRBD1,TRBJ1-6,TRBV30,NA,CAWSRGTGLSASPLHF,TGTGCCTGGAGTCGGGGGACAGGCCTTTCCGCTTCACCCCTCCACTTT
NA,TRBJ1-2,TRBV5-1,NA,CASRLGGGRTF,TGCGCCAGCAGACTAGGTGGCGGCCGCACCTTC
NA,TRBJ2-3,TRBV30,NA,CAWSVSSVSSTDTQYF,TGTGCCTGGAGTGTATCTTCGGTATCAAGCACAGATACGCAGTATTTT
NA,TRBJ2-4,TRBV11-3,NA,CASTMGGIQYF,TGTGCCAGCACCATGGGGGGCATTCAGTACTTC
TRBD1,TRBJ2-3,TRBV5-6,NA,CASSPDRGRTDTQYF,TGTGCCAGCAGTCCTGACAGGGGGCGCACAGATACGCAGTATTTT
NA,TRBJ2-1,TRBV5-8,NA,CASSSDYNEQFF,TGTGCCAGCAGCTCAGACTACAATGAGCAGTTCTTC
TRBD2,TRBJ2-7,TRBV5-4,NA,CASSAGGTYYEQYF,TGTGCCAGCAGCGCGGGGGGGACATACTACGAGCAGTACTTC
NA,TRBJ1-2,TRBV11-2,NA,CASSFTGSAGYTF,TGTGCCAGCAGCTTCACAGGGTCCGCTGGCTACACCTTC
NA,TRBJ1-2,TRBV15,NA,CATSTGVGTTEGGYTF,TGTGCCACCAGCACCGGAGTGGGGACAACTGAAGGGGGCTACACCTTC
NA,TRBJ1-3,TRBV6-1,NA,CASSPQTTGNTIYF,TGTGCCAGCAGTCCCCAAACTACGGGAAACACCATATATTTT
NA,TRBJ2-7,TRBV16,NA,CASSGNNINRGEQYF,TGTGCCAGCAGCGGAAATAACATAAATAGGGGCGAGCAGTACTTC
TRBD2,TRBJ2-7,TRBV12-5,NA,CASGPLAGLSSYEQYF,TGTGCTAGTGGCCCACTAGCGGGATTAAGCTCCTACGAGCAGTACTTC
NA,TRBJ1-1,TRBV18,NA,CASSRNDRNTEAFF,TGTGCCAGCTCCCGAAACGACAGGAACACTGAAGCTTTCTTT
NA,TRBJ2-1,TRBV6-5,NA,CASSYESPRVNEQFF,TGTGCCAGCAGTTACGAAAGTCCCAGGGTGAATGAGCAGTTCTTC
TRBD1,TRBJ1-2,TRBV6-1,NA,CASSESGGRGYTF,TGTGCCAGCAGTGAATCAGGGGGACGCGGCTACACCTTC
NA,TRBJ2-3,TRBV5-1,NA,CASSFGAAGTTDTQYF,TGCGCCAGCAGCTTCGGAGCTGCGGGAACCACAGATACGCAGTATTTT
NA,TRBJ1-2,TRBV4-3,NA,CASSQGSGHNYGYTF,TGCGCCAGCAGCCAAGGATCGGGTCATAACTATGGCTACACCTTC
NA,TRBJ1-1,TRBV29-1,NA,CSVGPAQGTEAFF,TGCAGCGTTGGACCCGCCCAGGGAACTGAAGCTTTCTTT
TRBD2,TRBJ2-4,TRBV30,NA,CAWSLSGSLEAKNIQYF,TGTGCCTGGAGTCTTAGCGGGAGTTTGGAGGCCAAAAACATTCAGTACTTC
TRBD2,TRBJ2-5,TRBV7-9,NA,CASSLSGALQGKYF,TGTGCCAGCAGCCTTAGCGGGGCCCTCCAAGGGAAGTACTTC
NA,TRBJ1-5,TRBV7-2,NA,CASSPRGYSNQPQHF,TGTGCCAGCAGCCCTAGGGGGTATAGCAATCAGCCCCAGCATTTT
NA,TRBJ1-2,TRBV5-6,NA,CASSLYYGYTF,TGTGCCAGCAGCTTGTATTATGGCTACACCTTC